Each of the 16 T cell receptor beta chains below was sequenced from the same sample in a study of T-cell memory formation after mild COVID-19. Using its own MiXCR run on the 5' RACE reads, TCRdb lists one record per CDR3 protein. The sample records 100,000 to 130,000 distinct CDR3 sequences, approximately 15% being singletons. Sequences were obtained from PBMCs or a T cell subset sorted from them (not recorded which). These receptors all stem from a man between 18 and 29 years old who had mild COVID-19 (a few samples of this study predate the infection). Cell type and time point are not known.

The chain links TRBV12-3 or TRBV12-4 to TRBJ1-6, with D perhaps TRBD1 (5 bases). The CDR3 loop spans 14 amino acids. V gave up 3 bases and J gave up 9 bases, with 12 bases separating them. CDR3 sequence: CASSLAGKFSPLHF. The CDR3 DNA follows: TGTGCCAGCAGTTTGGCAGGGAAGTTTTCACCCCTCCACTTT.

In its sample, this clonotype was seen many times. The chain carries TRBV4-1 and TRBJ2-5; a possible D gene is TRBD2 (5 bases). Germline V CDR1 and CDR2: MGHRA, YSYEKL. CDR3 length: 16 amino acids. Trimming removed 0 bases from V and 4 bases from J, with 15 bases in between. The DNA for the CDR3 is TGCGCCAGCAGCCAAGAGCCGGGGAGAGTAGTAGAGACCCAGTACTTC. Its protein is CASSQEPGRVVETQYF.

The J gene is TRBJ1-1, the V gene TRBV5-4; 8 nucleotides agree with TRBD1. J was trimmed by 2 bases and V by 5 bases; bases with no gene match: 5. Germline CDR1 and CDR2: SGHNT and YYREEE (reference sequence). The CDR3 is 14 residues long. CDR3 DNA sequence: TGTGCCAGCAGAGTCACAGGGGGAAACACTGAAGCTTTCTTT. Translation: CASRVTGGNTEAFF.

This clonotype showed up just a few times. This sequence joins TRBV4-1 and TRBJ1-6; D is unclear. Trimming took off 3 bases at V and 10 bases at J, with 10 bases between the two ends. Germline values: CDR1 MGHRA, CDR2 YSYEKL. This CDR3 is built from 13 residues. CDR3 nucleotide sequence: TGCGCCAGCAGCCACCCTGGCGTCTCACCCCTCCACTTT. The encoded protein is CASSHPGVSPLHF.

There are a few counts of this clonotype. The V call is TRBV5-1, the J call TRBJ1-1, with a possible D match to TRBD1 (5 bases). Looked up from germline, CDR1 is SGHRS and CDR2 is YFSETQ. This CDR3 has 14 residues. Trimming took off 0 bases at V and 10 bases at J, with 16 bases between the two ends. CDR3 in amino acids: CASSLAGRDVGAFF. CDR3 coding DNA: TGCGCCAGCAGCTTGGCAGGGAGGGATGTGGGAGCTTTCTTT.

The chain links TRBV4-2 to TRBJ1-4, with TRBD1 matching over 7 bases. Germline loops: CDR1 LGHNA, CDR2 YNFKEQ. The ends lost 0 bases at V and 4 bases at J; junction bases unmatched: 17. The CDR3 has 20 residues. CDR3 nucleotides: TGTGCCAGCAGCCAAGAAGCCAGGGGGGGCCACATTCCCTTTAATGAAAAACTGTTTTTT. It yields the protein CASSQEARGGHIPFNEKLFF.

This clonotype was found a few times. The chain links TRBV11-2 to TRBJ2-2; D is unclear. Germline CDR1 SGHAT, CDR2 FQNNGV. V dropped 5 bases and J dropped 4 bases, with 11 bases sitting between them. The CDR3 sequence is 14 residues long. CDR3 in amino acids: CASSRTPGTGELFF. CDR3 nucleotides: TGTGCCAGCAGCCGGACCCCGGGCACCGGGGAGCTGTTTTTT.

The chain joins TRBV4-2 to TRBJ2-1, with D maybe TRBD2 (5 bases). Germline loops: CDR1 LGHNA, CDR2 YNFKEQ. The CDR3 extends over 17 amino acids. Trimming removed 2 bases at V and 7 bases at J, with 21 bases between. The CDR3 nucleotides are TGTGCCAGCAGCCAATCCCCGGCGGGTCTCTTGGTGAATGAGCAGTTCTTC. Its translation is CASSQSPAGLLVNEQFF.

There are a few counts of this clonotype. The V call is TRBV3-1, the J call TRBJ2-7, with D uncertain. The ends were cut back, 4 bases at V and 5 bases at J, with 15 bases in the middle. The length of the CDR3 is 14 residues. From germline, CDR1 is LGHDT and CDR2 YNNKEL (reference sequence). The CDR3 region is CASSPQVSSHEQYV. The CDR3 DNA follows: TGTGCCAGCAGCCCTCAGGTTAGCTCTCACGAGCAGTACGTC.

The chain is built from TRBV7-6 and TRBJ2-5; TRBD1 agrees at 8 bases. Looked up from germline, CDR1 is SGHVS and CDR2 is FNYEAQ. The CDR3 has 13 amino acids. Trimming cost V 5 bases and J 4 bases; bases outside gene matches: 3. CDR3 nucleotide sequence: TGTGCCAGCAGCCCTGGACAGGGAGAGACCCAGTACTTC. Protein sequence: CASSPGQGETQYF. Complete variable domain (other parts from reference TRBV7-6 and TRBJ2-5): GAGVSQSPRYKVTKRGQDVALRCDPISGHVSLYWYRQALGQGPEFLTYFNYEAQQDKSGLPNDRFSAERPEGSISTLTIQRTEQRDSAMYRCASSPGQGETQYFGPGTRLLVL.

This clonotype has only a few counts. This sequence joins TRBV2 and TRBJ1-1; D gene ambiguous. The germline V gene has CDR1 SNHLY and CDR2 FYNNEI. This CDR3 has 13 amino acids. V lost 6 bases to trimming and J lost 2 bases, with 10 bases between them. This CDR3 is CASSPGYNTEAFF. CDR3 in DNA: TGTGCCAGCAGCCCCGGATACAACACTGAAGCTTTCTTT.

The chain employs TRBV7-9 and TRBJ2-5; D remains unclear. The CDR3 has 14 residues. Germline V gene data show CDR1 as SEHNR and CDR2 as FQNEAQ (reference sequence). V dropped 5 bases and J dropped 1 base, with 11 bases sitting between them. CDR3 region: CASSPQGIQETQYF. In DNA, the CDR3 is TGTGCCAGCAGCCCTCAAGGGATCCAAGAGACCCAGTACTTC.

The chain has TRBV4-3 and TRBJ2-2; the D gene is possibly TRBD1 (6 bases). CDR3 size: 15 residues. Per the germline V gene, CDR1 is LGHNA and CDR2 is YSLEER. V gave up 3 bases and J gave up 2 bases, with 10 bases separating them. This CDR3 reads CASSHGTQNTGELFF. The CDR3 DNA follows: TGCGCCAGCAGCCATGGGACACAAAACACCGGGGAGCTGTTTTTT.

Concerning this clonotype: A much larger clone lies a single base off, so this may be a read error. J is TRBJ2-3 and V is TRBV5-1; D is undetermined. From germline, CDR1 is SGHRS and CDR2 YFSETQ. Trimming left V 7 bases short and J 0 bases short, with 9 bases between. The CDR3 runs to 13 residues. CDR3 loop: CASGQDSTDTQYF. The DNA for the CDR3 is TGCGCCAGCGGGCAGGACAGCACAGATACGCAGTATTTT.

This clonotype was seen only a few times. The V call is TRBV7-9, the J call TRBJ1-1; D is perhaps TRBD1 (6 bases). Trimming cost V 2 bases and J 3 bases, with 19 bases left between them. This CDR3 spans 17 amino acids. Germline V CDR1 and CDR2: SEHNR, FQNEAQ (reference sequence). The CDR3 region is CASSLSAGRAGDTEAFF. As DNA, the CDR3 is TGTGCCAGCAGCTTATCTGCTGGGAGGGCAGGGGACACTGAAGCTTTCTTT.

The rearrangement joins TRBV6-2 or TRBV6-3 to TRBJ2-7; a possible D gene is TRBD2 (5 bases). The CDR3 has 13 amino acids. The V gene's germline CDR1 is MNHEY and CDR2 SVGEGT. V was pared by 4 bases and J by 3 bases, with 10 bases between. As DNA, the CDR3 is TGTGCCAGCAGTTTTAGCGAGGACTACGAGCAGTACTTC. This translates into CASSFSEDYEQYF.